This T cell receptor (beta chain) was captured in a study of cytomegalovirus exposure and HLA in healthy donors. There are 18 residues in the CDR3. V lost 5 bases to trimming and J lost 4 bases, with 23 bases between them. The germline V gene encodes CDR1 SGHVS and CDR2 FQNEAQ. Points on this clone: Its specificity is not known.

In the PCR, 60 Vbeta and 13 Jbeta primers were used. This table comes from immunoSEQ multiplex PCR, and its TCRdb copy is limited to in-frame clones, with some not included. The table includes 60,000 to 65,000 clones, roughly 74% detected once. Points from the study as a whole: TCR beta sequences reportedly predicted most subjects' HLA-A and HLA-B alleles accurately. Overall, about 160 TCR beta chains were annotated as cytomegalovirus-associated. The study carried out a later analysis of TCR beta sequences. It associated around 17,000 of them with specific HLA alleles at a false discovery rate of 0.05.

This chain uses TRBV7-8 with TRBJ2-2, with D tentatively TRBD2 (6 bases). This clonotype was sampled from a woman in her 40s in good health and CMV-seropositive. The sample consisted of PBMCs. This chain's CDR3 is CASSLGTPRKRGTGELFF. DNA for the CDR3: TGTGCCAGCAGCCTCGGGACTCCCCGGAAAAGGGGCACCGGGGAGCTGTTTTTT.